These 19 T cell receptor beta chains were all obtained from the same sample, sequenced in a study of shared T cell receptors in the human thymus. Data came from immunoSEQ multiplex PCR; TCRdb stores just in-frame clones and leaves some out. This table holds hundreds of thousands of clones, 80% to 90% found once. A further study also used this sample, focusing on human thymus T cells.

Sample: thymocytes. These receptors came from a girl under three years old with a congenital heart defect.

The chain is built from TRBV5-6 and TRBJ1-5; no reliable D call. Trimming took off 2 bases at V and 6 bases at J, with 12 bases between the two ends. CDR3 length: 14 residues. CDR1 and CDR2 (germline): SGHDT, YYEEEE. The CDR3 region has the DNA TGTGCCAGCAGCTTCGCGGGGTTGGGTCAGCCCCAGCATTTT. It translates to CASSFAGLGQPQHF.

The chain has TRBV6-1 and TRBJ1-6; weak D call: TRBD1 (6 bases). This CDR3 contains 14 residues. V was pared by 4 bases and J by 8 bases, with 12 bases between. Germline-derived CDR1 and CDR2 are MNHNS and SASEGT. CDR3 sequence: CASSADRRYSPLHF. CDR3 coding DNA: TGTGCCAGCAGTGCGGACAGACGATATTCACCCCTCCACTTT.

Here the CDR3 reads CASSVNRQGDTGELFF. CDR3 in DNA: TGTGCCAGCAGTGTAAATAGACAGGGCGACACCGGGGAGCTGTTTTTT. The V call is TRBV6-1, the J call TRBJ2-2, with 7 bases matching TRBD1. This CDR3 is 16 amino acids long. The J segment lost 3 bases and the V segment lost 4 bases, leaving 8 bases of the junction unmatched. Germline CDR1 reads MNHNS; CDR2 reads SASEGT.

The chain links TRBV4-1 to TRBJ2-7; 7 nucleotides align to TRBD1. This CDR3 is built from 16 residues. With 0 bases clipped from V and 4 bases from J, the junction kept 9 bases outside the gene matches. The germline V gene has CDR1 MGHRA and CDR2 YSYEKL. CDR3 sequence: CASSQDKGTESYEQYF. CDR3 sequence (DNA): TGCGCCAGCAGCCAAGATAAGGGGACAGAAAGTTACGAGCAGTACTTC.

This rearrangement joins TRBV25-1 to TRBJ1-6; the D gene is possibly TRBD1 (5 bases). There are 16 residues in the CDR3. Germline lookup yields CDR1 MGHDK and CDR2 SYGVNS. Trimming left V 5 bases short and J 4 bases short, with 15 bases between. DNA of the CDR3: TGTGCCAGCAGTAGCCCCGCAGGGCGATATAATTCACCCCTCCACTTT. It translates to CASSSPAGRYNSPLHF. Together with reference TRBV25-1 and TRBJ1-6, the CDR3 gives the full variable domain: EADIYQTPRYLVIGTGKKITLECSQTMGHDKMYWYQQDPGMELHLIHYSYGVNSTEKGDLSSESTVSRIRTEHFPLTLESARPSHTSQYLCASSSPAGRYNSPLHFGNGTRLTVT.

CDR3 coding DNA: TGTGCCTGGAGCATAAGCTCGGGACTGACTAATCAGCCCCAGCATTTT. Its translation: CAWSISSGLTNQPQHF. The rearrangement joins TRBV30 to TRBJ1-5, with D perhaps TRBD1 (5 bases). Germline-derived CDR1 and CDR2 are GTSNPN and SVGIG (reference sequence). V was clipped by 3 bases and J by 4 bases, with 19 bases between them. This CDR3 contains 16 residues.

This clone has only one observation. The chain combines TRBV27 with TRBJ1-6; D unresolved. Trimming cost V 4 bases and J 14 bases, with 12 bases left between them. CDR3 size: 12 residues. CDR1 and CDR2 (germline): MNHEY, SMNVEV (reference sequence). CDR3 residues: CASSWSGGTLHF. The DNA for the CDR3 is TGTGCCAGCAGTTGGTCAGGAGGAACCCTCCACTTT.

The rearrangement uses TRBV11-2 and TRBJ1-4, with 7 bases fitting TRBD1. Germline-derived CDR1 and CDR2 are SGHAT and FQNNGV. This CDR3 spans 16 amino acids. J was trimmed by 7 bases and V by 5 bases; bases with no gene match: 13. CDR3 nucleotide sequence: TGTGCCAGCAGCCGAATCCCGACAGGGCTGGGTGAAAAACTGTTTTTT. This encodes CASSRIPTGLGEKLFF.

The genes are TRBV10-3 and TRBJ2-3; 13 nucleotides line up with TRBD2. V lost 11 bases to trimming and J lost 7 bases; unmatched junction nucleotides: 15. The CDR3 has 16 amino acids. Germline CDR1 and CDR2: ENHRY and SYGVKD. The CDR3 here is CALGLAGTTGRNTQYF. CDR3 coding DNA: TGTGCCTTGGGACTAGCGGGGACGACGGGGCGAAATACGCAGTATTTT.

V usage is TRBV6-1 and J usage is TRBJ1-2; D is uncertain. V lost 2 bases to trimming and J lost 6 bases, with 10 bases between them. CDR1 and CDR2 (germline): MNHNS, SASEGT. This CDR3 spans 13 amino acids. The CDR3 loop is CASSEMRVHGYTF. The CDR3 nucleotides read TGTGCCAGCAGTGAAATGAGGGTTCATGGCTACACCTTC.

The J gene is TRBJ1-6, the V gene TRBV11-2, with a weak D call TRBD1 (6 bases). CDR1 SGHAT and CDR2 FQNNGV come from the germline V gene. The CDR3 has 16 residues. Trimming took off 5 bases at V and 6 bases at J, with 17 bases between the two ends. CDR3 nucleotide sequence: TGTGCCAGCAGCACAAACATCAGGGGTACTAATTCACCCCTCCACTTT. This translates into CASSTNIRGTNSPLHF.

V is TRBV15 and J is TRBJ1-6; D is uncertain. Germline loops: CDR1 LNHNV, CDR2 YYDKDF (reference sequence). The CDR3 runs to 18 residues. The V end was cut by 0 bases, the J end by 0 bases, with 12 bases between. CDR3 residues: CATSREITGSSYNSPLHF. CDR3 nucleotide sequence: TGTGCCACCAGCAGAGAAATTACGGGAAGCTCCTATAATTCACCCCTCCACTTT. Together with reference TRBV15 and TRBJ1-6, the CDR3 gives the full variable domain: DAMVIQNPRYQVTQFGKPVTLSCSQTLNHNVMYWYQQKSSQAPKLLFHYYDKDFNNEADTPDNFQSRRPNTSFCFLDIRSPGLGDTAMYLCATSREITGSSYNSPLHFGNGTRLTVT.

This rearrangement joins TRBV29-1 to TRBJ2-7; D not certain. CDR1 SQVTM and CDR2 ANQGSEA come from the germline V gene. This CDR3 is built from 13 residues. V lost 3 bases and J 2 bases, leaving 11 bases between the germline ends. This CDR3 is CSVDTDIPYEQYF. Here the CDR3 DNA reads TGCAGCGTTGACACTGACATCCCCTACGAGCAGTACTTC.

A few counts support this clone. The genes are TRBV27 and TRBJ2-2; the D gene is possibly TRBD1 (5 bases). The germline gives CDR1 MNHEY, CDR2 SMNVEV (reference sequence). Trimming removed 3 bases at V and 7 bases at J, with 18 bases between. The CDR3 extends over 16 amino acids. The CDR3 region has the DNA TGTGCCAGCAGTTTCCGGACAATTAAAAGTGGCGGGGAGCTGTTTTTT. It yields the protein CASSFRTIKSGGELFF.

The chain recombines TRBV5-1 with TRBJ1-4; no firm D call. Germline V gives CDR1 SGHRS, CDR2 YFSETQ. The CDR3 is made up of 17 amino acids. With 1 base removed from V and 4 bases from J, the gap between germline ends came to 17 bases. DNA for the CDR3: TGCGCCAGCAGCTTGCATCTAGTGGAAGATAGTAATGAAAAACTGTTTTTT. The encoded protein is CASSLHLVEDSNEKLFF.

The genes are TRBV4-3 and TRBJ2-5; D might be TRBD2 (6 bases). Germline V gene lookup returns CDR1 LGHNA and CDR2 YSLEER. Trimming stripped 3 bases from V and 4 bases from J, with 15 bases between. The CDR3 sequence is 15 residues long. CDR3 sequence reads: CASSQNVRRGETQYF. CDR3 nucleotides: TGCGCCAGCAGCCAGAATGTCCGGAGGGGAGAGACCCAGTACTTC.

The J gene is TRBJ1-1, the V gene TRBV29-1; D is undetermined. CDR1 and CDR2 (germline): SQVTM, ANQGSEA. The CDR3 spans 12 residues. The germline V and J ends were trimmed by 1 base and 7 bases, with 10 bases remaining between them. The CDR3 is CSVEVSPGEAFF. The CDR3, as DNA: TGCAGCGTTGAAGTCTCGCCGGGTGAAGCTTTCTTT. Filled out from reference TRBV29-1 and TRBJ1-1, the complete variable domain reads SAVISQKPSRDICQRGTSLTIQCQVDSQVTMMFWYRQQPGQSLTLIATANQGSEATYESGFVIDKFPISRPNLTFSTLTVSNMSPEDSSIYLCSVEVSPGEAFFGQGTRLTVV.

The chain links TRBV28 to TRBJ1-3; weak D call: TRBD1 (6 bases). CDR1 and CDR2 from the germline V gene are MDHEN and SYDVKM. This CDR3 contains 16 residues. Trimming removed 5 bases from V and 4 bases from J, with 18 bases in between. The chain's CDR3 is CASSIIAWDTGNTIYF. In nucleotides, the CDR3 is TGTGCCAGCAGTATTATAGCTTGGGACACGGGAAACACCATATATTTT.

The rearrangement uses TRBV15 and TRBJ1-5; the D gene is possibly TRBD1 (6 bases). V was cut by 4 bases and J by 4 bases, with 17 bases left in between. Germline-derived CDR1 and CDR2 are LNHNV and YYDKDF (reference sequence). The CDR3 runs 16 residues. The CDR3 here is CATSKRRTDINQPQHF. CDR3 nucleotides: TGTGCCACCAGCAAACGTCGGACAGATATTAATCAGCCCCAGCATTTT.